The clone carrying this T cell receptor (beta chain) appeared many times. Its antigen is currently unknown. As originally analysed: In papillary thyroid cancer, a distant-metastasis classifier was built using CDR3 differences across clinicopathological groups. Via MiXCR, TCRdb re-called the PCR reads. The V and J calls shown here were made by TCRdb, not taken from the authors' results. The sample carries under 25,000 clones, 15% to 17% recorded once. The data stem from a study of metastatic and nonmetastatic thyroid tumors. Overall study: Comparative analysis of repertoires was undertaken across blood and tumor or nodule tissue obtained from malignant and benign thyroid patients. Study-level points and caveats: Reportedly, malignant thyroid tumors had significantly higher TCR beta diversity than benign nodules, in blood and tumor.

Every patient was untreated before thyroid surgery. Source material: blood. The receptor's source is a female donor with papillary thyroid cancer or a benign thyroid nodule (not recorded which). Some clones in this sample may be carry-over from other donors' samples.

This CDR3 reads CASSGRLARQETQYF. DNA for the CDR3: TGTGCCAGCAGCGGCCGACTAGCGCGACAAGAGACCCAGTACTTC. The V call is TRBV12-3 or TRBV12-4, the J call TRBJ2-5; 8 nucleotides agree with TRBD2. The CDR3 length is 15 residues. V shed 6 bases and J 2 bases; nucleotides not matched to a gene: 8.